A selection of T cell receptor beta chains follows, all from one sample in a study of blood T cell repertoires in COVID-19. TCRdb's table, derived via immunoSEQ multiplex PCR, lists solely in-frame clones and lacks some. The sample lists about 27,000 clones, approximately 90% seen once, with 2.8% in the top ten. Sequenced input: peripheral blood. The receptors derive from a human donor in a cohort sampled during active COVID-19. CDR3s include the opening cysteine and the closing phenylalanine or tryptophan. D genes are given only for firm matches. Only part of the rows carry a size: once, few, many, or a class if the clone is expanded.

d_gene: TRBD2
v_gene: TRBV9
abundance: NA
j_gene: TRBJ2-7
CDR3nt: TGTGCCAGCAGCACGGGACTAGCGTCCTACGAGCAGTACTTC
CDR3aa: CASSTGLASYEQYF

d_gene: NA
v_gene: TRBV5-8
abundance: NA
j_gene: TRBJ1-6
CDR3nt: TGTGCCAGCAGCTTGGTCTGGAGGAATAATTCACCCCTCCACTTT
CDR3aa: CASSLVWRNNSPLHF

d_gene: TRBD1
v_gene: TRBV19
abundance: NA
j_gene: TRBJ1-1
CDR3nt: TGTGCCAGTAGTATTCAGGGGGCTTTTGGCGCTGAAGCTTTCTTT
CDR3aa: CASSIQGAFGAEAFF

d_gene: NA
v_gene: TRBV28
abundance: NA
j_gene: TRBJ1-5
CDR3nt: TGTGCCAGCAGTTTATGGCGCGGCGGCGGTCAGCCCCAGCATTTT
CDR3aa: CASSLWRGGGQPQHF

d_gene: NA
v_gene: TRBV30
abundance: NA
j_gene: TRBJ2-2
CDR3nt: TGTGCCTGGAACCCCCAGGGTTCCTCCACCGGGGAGCTGTTTTTT
CDR3aa: CAWNPQGSSTGELFF

d_gene: TRBD2
v_gene: TRBV10-3
abundance: NA
j_gene: TRBJ2-3
CDR3nt: TGTGCCATCAGTGGCGGGGGGACTAGCGGGAGTTTCACAGATACGCAGTATTTT
CDR3aa: CAISGGGTSGSFTDTQYF

d_gene: NA
v_gene: TRBV27
abundance: NA
j_gene: TRBJ2-1
CDR3nt: TGTGCCAGCAGTTTATGGGGCCGGAATGAGCAGTTCTTC
CDR3aa: CASSLWGRNEQFF

d_gene: TRBD1
v_gene: TRBV4-1
abundance: NA
j_gene: TRBJ1-2
CDR3nt: TGCGCCAGCAGCCCTATTTTTAGGCCCAGGGGGTACTATGGCTACACCTTC
CDR3aa: CASSPIFRPRGYYGYTF

d_gene: TRBD2
v_gene: TRBV10-3
abundance: NA
j_gene: TRBJ2-1
CDR3nt: TGTGCCATCAGCAATCTAGCGGGAGAATTGTTCAATGAGCAGTTCTTC
CDR3aa: CAISNLAGELFNEQFF

d_gene: NA
v_gene: TRBV5-6
abundance: NA
j_gene: TRBJ2-5
CDR3nt: TGTGCCAGCAGCTCATTTATTCGGGATGGCCAAGAGACCCAGTACTTC
CDR3aa: CASSSFIRDGQETQYF

d_gene: TRBD1
v_gene: TRBV6-5
abundance: NA
j_gene: TRBJ1-1
CDR3nt: TGTGCCAGCAGTTTGACAGGGACCACTGAAGCTTTCTTT
CDR3aa: CASSLTGTTEAFF

d_gene: NA
v_gene: TRBV19
abundance: NA
j_gene: TRBJ2-4
CDR3nt: TGTGCCAGTAGTAGCCCAACTCTAGCCAAAAACATTCAGTACTTC
CDR3aa: CASSSPTLAKNIQYF

d_gene: NA
v_gene: TRBV3-1/TRBV3-2
abundance: NA
j_gene: TRBJ2-1
CDR3nt: TGTGCCAGCAGCCAGGACACGATGGGCAATGAGCAGTTCTTC
CDR3aa: CASSQDTMGNEQFF

d_gene: NA
v_gene: TRBV30
abundance: NA
j_gene: TRBJ1-5
CDR3nt: TGTGCCTGGAGTGACAGAAAAAATCAGCCCCAGCATTTT
CDR3aa: CAWSDRKNQPQHF

d_gene: TRBD2
v_gene: TRBV11-2
abundance: NA
j_gene: TRBJ2-3
CDR3nt: TGTGCCAGCAGCCCAGAGCGGGGAGTCACAGATACGCAGTATTTT
CDR3aa: CASSPERGVTDTQYF

d_gene: NA
v_gene: TRBV19
abundance: NA
j_gene: TRBJ2-3
CDR3nt: TGTGCCAGTAGTGTACAGAGCACAGATACGCAGTATTTT
CDR3aa: CASSVQSTDTQYF

d_gene: TRBD1
v_gene: TRBV5-5
abundance: NA
j_gene: TRBJ1-2
CDR3nt: TGTGCCAGCAGCTTGGGGACAGGGTATTACTATGGCTACACCTTC
CDR3aa: CASSLGTGYYYGYTF

d_gene: NA
v_gene: TRBV7-3
abundance: NA
j_gene: TRBJ1-1
CDR3nt: TGTGCCAGCAGCTTAGGTTCAGAGAACACTGAAGCTTTCTTT
CDR3aa: CASSLGSENTEAFF

d_gene: NA
v_gene: TRBV14
abundance: NA
j_gene: TRBJ1-2
CDR3nt: TGTGCCAGCAGCCAAGAAACAGGGTCCTATGGCTACACCTTC
CDR3aa: CASSQETGSYGYTF

d_gene: NA
v_gene: TRBV3-1/TRBV3-2
abundance: NA
j_gene: TRBJ2-7
CDR3nt: TGTGCCAGCAGCCACCGACAGGTCTGGGGCGAAATCGAGCAGTACTTC
CDR3aa: CASSHRQVWGEIEQYF

d_gene: NA
v_gene: TRBV28
abundance: NA
j_gene: TRBJ2-1
CDR3nt: TGTGCCAGCAGTTTGTTCGATGAGCAGTTCTTC
CDR3aa: CASSLFDEQFF

d_gene: TRBD1
v_gene: TRBV18
abundance: NA
j_gene: TRBJ1-4
CDR3nt: TGTGCCAGCTCATCGACAGGGCCAGCAACTAATGAAAAACTGTTTTTT
CDR3aa: CASSSTGPATNEKLFF

d_gene: TRBD1
v_gene: TRBV19
abundance: NA
j_gene: TRBJ1-4
CDR3nt: TGTGCCAGTAGTATCGACAGGGTGGGTGAAAAACTGTTTTTT
CDR3aa: CASSIDRVGEKLFF

d_gene: NA
v_gene: TRBV6-2/TRBV6-3
abundance: NA
j_gene: TRBJ2-7
CDR3nt: TGTGCCAGCAGTTACGAGCCTAGCGTCGCCTACGAGCAGTACTTC
CDR3aa: CASSYEPSVAYEQYF

d_gene: TRBD1
v_gene: TRBV28
abundance: once
j_gene: TRBJ1-5
CDR3nt: TGTGCCAGCAGTTTAGGCAGGGGGCGCAATCAGCCCCAGCATTTT
CDR3aa: CASSLGRGRNQPQHF

d_gene: TRBD2
v_gene: TRBV6-2/TRBV6-3
abundance: NA
j_gene: TRBJ2-1
CDR3nt: TGTGCCAGCAGTCGGGCCAACCGGGGACTAGTCAAGGATGAGCAGTTCTTC
CDR3aa: CASSRANRGLVKDEQFF

d_gene: NA
v_gene: TRBV25-1
abundance: NA
j_gene: TRBJ2-7
CDR3nt: TGTGCCAGCAGTGAATTCTCAGGGATGTACGAGCAGTACTTC
CDR3aa: CASSEFSGMYEQYF

d_gene: NA
v_gene: TRBV5-1
abundance: few
j_gene: TRBJ1-5
CDR3nt: TGCGCCAGCAGCCCGGCCCCTACAGGGAATAGCAATCAGCCCCAGCATTTT
CDR3aa: CASSPAPTGNSNQPQHF

d_gene: NA
v_gene: TRBV5-1
abundance: NA
j_gene: TRBJ2-7
CDR3nt: TGCGCCAGCAGCTTGGCGGAGACGGTGATGTACGAGCAGTACTTC
CDR3aa: CASSLAETVMYEQYF